The clone carrying this T cell receptor beta chain was seen more than once but under ten times. Its antigen remains unknown. The identical CDR3 is also encoded by other nucleotide sequences in the sample. The CDR3 runs 15 residues. V gave up 0 bases and J gave up 0 bases, with 6 bases separating them. Looked up from germline, CDR1 is SGHAT and CDR2 is FQNNGV. The sample belongs to a study of T cell responses to AZD1222 COVID-19 vaccine. Overall study findings and caveats: Targeting of unmutated variant regions was reportedly seen in nearly half of spike-specific TCRs. After two AZD1222 doses, spike-specific TCR breadth and depth rose versus day 0.

This table comes from immunoSEQ multiplex PCR, and its TCRdb copy is limited to in-frame clones, with some not included. This sample yields more than 95,000 clones, of which over 75% are seen a single time; roughly 20% belongs to the top ten. J is TRBJ1-5 and V is TRBV11-2, with D unresolved. The TCR comes from an adult in good health. The sequences come from peripheral blood, collected on day 0 of AZD1222 vaccination. As DNA, the CDR3 is TGTGCCAGCAGCTTAGACTACAGTAGCAATCAGCCCCAGCATTTT. Translating gives CASSLDYSSNQPQHF.